This T cell receptor (beta chain) was profiled in a study of T cells after somatic rescue of genetic block. This table comes from immunoSEQ multiplex PCR, and its TCRdb copy is limited to in-frame clones, with some not included. The sample includes roughly 51,000 clones, approximately 96% of them seen just once. The germline V gene has CDR1 SGHDN and CDR2 FVKESK. The CDR3 spans 16 residues. V lost 4 bases and J 0 bases, leaving 14 bases between the germline ends. The V and J genes are TRBV14 and TRBJ2-3; D possibly uses TRBD1 or TRBD2 (5 bases each). The sequenced sample consisted of peripheral blood mononuclear cells (PBMCs). The receptor was isolated from a child younger than two. Written as DNA, the CDR3 is TGTGCCAGCAGCCTTCCCGGGACGACTAGCACAGATACGCAGTATTTT. Its translation is CASSLPGTTSTDTQYF.